Shown below are 10 T cell receptor beta chains from a single sample sequenced in a study of response to subunit inactivated influenza vaccine. TCRdb re-derived calls from the RT-PCR reads in MiXCR, one entry per CDR3 protein. The data hold around 490,000 distinct CDR3 sequences, with 7.5% to 8.5% observed a single time. The specimen comprised PBMCs from blood, sampled around 25 months after vaccination. The source of these receptors is a man aged 50 to 75 who received an inactivated influenza vaccine.

This clonotype was detected a few times. V gene TRBV20-1 combines with J gene TRBJ2-3; TRBD1 might be the D (6 bases). There are 15 residues in the CDR3. Trimming shortened V by 5 bases and J by 0 bases, and 15 bases separated the two germline ends. Per the germline V gene, CDR1 is DFQATT and CDR2 is SNEGSKA (reference sequence). The CDR3 nucleotides are TGCAGTGCTGAACAGGGATCCCTTAGCACAGATACGCAGTATTTT. This sequence encodes CSAEQGSLSTDTQYF.

This sequence joins TRBV7-2 and TRBJ2-5, with a tentative D call TRBD2 (6 bases). Trimming removed 2 bases from V and 2 bases from J, with 15 bases in between. Germline values: CDR1 SGHTA, CDR2 FQGNSA. This CDR3 is built from 16 residues. DNA of the CDR3: TGTGCCAGCAGCTTAAGTATCGGGAGACAGCAAGAGACCCAGTACTTC. This gives the protein CASSLSIGRQQETQYF.

The chain couples TRBV12-3 or TRBV12-4 to TRBJ1-1; tentative D call: TRBD1 (5 bases). The CDR3 runs 13 residues. The germline V and J ends were trimmed by 7 bases and 1 base, with 10 bases remaining between them. The CDR3, as DNA: TGTGCCAGCAACCTACAGGAGAACACTGAAGCTTTCTTT. Protein product: CASNLQENTEAFF.

The chain employs TRBV6-4 and TRBJ2-1; D remains ambiguous. Germline CDR1 and CDR2: MRHNA and SNTAGT. The CDR3 totals 16 residues. The V gene lost 4 bases and the J gene lost 1 base, with 14 bases spanning the gap. CDR3 sequence reads: CASSVDYTGSYNEQFF. Here the CDR3 DNA reads TGTGCCAGCAGTGTCGATTATACTGGGTCCTACAATGAGCAGTTCTTC.

This clonotype was counted many times. The rearrangement uses TRBV5-1 and TRBJ2-3, with D perhaps given as TRBD1 or TRBD2 (6 bases each). The CDR3 sequence is 15 residues long. Germline V lookup: CDR1 SGHRS, CDR2 YFSETQ. V was shortened by 0 bases and J by 8 bases, with 16 bases between the two germline ends. CDR3 loop: CASSLDPSGGGTQYF. The CDR3 DNA reads TGCGCCAGCAGCTTGGATCCATCCGGAGGGGGTACGCAGTATTTT.

This clonotype was recorded many times. This rearrangement joins TRBV20-1 to TRBJ2-4; 8 bases are shared with TRBD2. V shed 1 base and J 0 bases; nucleotides not matched to a gene: 2. The CDR3 sequence is 15 residues long. The germline V gene encodes CDR1 DFQATT and CDR2 SNEGSKA (reference sequence). The CDR3 here is CSARGSGEAKNIQYF. As DNA, the CDR3 is TGCAGTGCTAGAGGTAGCGGGGAAGCCAAAAACATTCAGTACTTC.

The CDR3 coding sequence is TGCGCCAGCAGCCAAGAAGTCGCAAGGGAGCGAAGCAATCAGCCCCAGCATTTT. This sequence encodes CASSQEVARERSNQPQHF. The chain couples TRBV4-1 to TRBJ1-5; no definite D call. The CDR3 is made up of 18 amino acids. Germline assignment: CDR1 MGHRA and CDR2 YSYEKL. With 0 bases removed from V and 1 base from J, the gap between germline ends came to 16 bases.

The chain uses TRBV3-1 and TRBJ2-1; D remains ambiguous. The CDR3 runs to 12 residues. Germline-derived CDR1 and CDR2 are LGHDT and YNNKEL (reference sequence). V dropped 4 bases and J dropped 7 bases, with 8 bases sitting between them. The CDR3: CASSPHGNEQFF. CDR3 sequence (DNA): TGTGCCAGCAGCCCCCATGGGAATGAGCAGTTCTTC.

V and J are TRBV7-2 and TRBJ1-5; D gene uncertain. V lost 3 bases, J lost 0 bases, and 9 bases lay in between. Germline lookup yields CDR1 SGHTA and CDR2 FQGNSA. The length of the CDR3 is 15 residues. DNA for the CDR3: TGTGCCAGCAGCTTTCTGGCGAATAGCAATCAGCCCCAGCATTTT. Translating gives CASSFLANSNQPQHF.

DNA for the CDR3: TGTGCCAGCAGCTTAAACCCCTCGATAAACACCATATATTTT. This codes for CASSLNPSINTIYF. This sequence joins TRBV7-2 and TRBJ1-3; D is undetermined. The germline V and J ends were trimmed by 2 bases and 6 bases, with 11 bases remaining between them. The CDR3 loop spans 14 amino acids. Germline CDR1 SGHTA, CDR2 FQGNSA.